Listed here are 23 T cell receptor beta chains from one sample, sequenced in a study of T cell changes during pregnancy in multiple sclerosis. Using immunoSEQ multiplex PCR, the repertoire was profiled, and TCRdb retains in-frame clones only, with some absent. The sample lists over 50,000 clones; 92% were seen once. The source was peripheral blood, collected in the first trimester of pregnancy. These receptors came from a female donor with multiple sclerosis, enrolled in a pregnancy study.

V and J are TRBV20-1 and TRBJ2-1; D may be TRBD1 (6 bases). CDR1 and CDR2 (germline): DFQATT, SNEGSKA (reference sequence). The CDR3 sequence is 11 residues long. V dropped 6 bases and J dropped 7 bases, with 10 bases sitting between them. The CDR3 reads CSAHRENEQFF. As DNA, the CDR3 is TGCAGTGCCCACAGGGAGAATGAGCAGTTCTTC.

This clone was detected only once. The chain has TRBV27 and TRBJ1-1, with D possibly being TRBD1 (5 bases). Trimming removed 5 bases from V and 5 bases from J, with 15 bases in between. Germline CDR1 reads MNHEY; CDR2 reads SMNVEV (reference sequence). This CDR3 contains 14 residues. CDR3 protein: CASSQQGLWTEAFF. DNA for the CDR3: TGTGCCAGCAGTCAGCAGGGCCTATGGACTGAAGCTTTCTTT.

The rearrangement joins TRBV9 to TRBJ2-6; D gene unclear. Germline lookup yields CDR1 SGDLS and CDR2 YYNGEE. Trimming took off 7 bases at V and 3 bases at J, with 14 bases between the two ends. CDR3 size: 15 residues. Here the CDR3 reads CASGPGAVGANVLTF. In DNA, the CDR3 is TGTGCCAGCGGCCCCGGAGCCGTTGGGGCCAACGTCCTGACTTTC.

The chain has TRBV6-5 and TRBJ1-2; possible D gene TRBD1, 5 bases. V was pared by 5 bases and J by 2 bases, with 15 bases between. The germline V gene encodes CDR1 MNHEY and CDR2 SVGAGI. CDR3 length equals 15 residues. The CDR3 DNA sequence: TGTGCCAGCAGTGCATCGGTGACAGCGAACTATGGCTACACCTTC. Protein sequence: CASSASVTANYGYTF.

This chain connects TRBV6-1 to TRBJ2-7, with a tentative D call TRBD2 (6 bases). V was trimmed by 5 bases and J by 5 bases, leaving 16 bases between them. The CDR3 is made up of 14 amino acids. The germline V gene encodes CDR1 MNHNS and CDR2 SASEGT. CDR3 protein: CASSITEGPHEQYF. CDR3 sequence (DNA): TGTGCCAGCAGTATCACGGAGGGACCTCACGAGCAGTACTTC.

The chain has TRBV29-1 and TRBJ2-5, with TRBD1 identical over 7 bases. CDR3 length equals 17 residues. Germline values: CDR1 SQVTM, CDR2 ANQGSEA. Trimming took 0 bases from V and 1 from J; bases not matched to a gene: 11. This CDR3 reads CSVEDTWDREPQETQYF. CDR3 bases: TGCAGCGTTGAAGATACTTGGGACAGAGAACCCCAAGAGACCCAGTACTTC.

The chain couples TRBV6-5 to TRBJ1-1; TRBD1 is a possible D gene (6 bases). Trimming cost V 6 bases and J 5 bases, with 16 bases left between them. This CDR3 has 14 amino acids. The germline CDR1 and CDR2 sequences are MNHEY and SVGAGI. For the CDR3, the DNA is TGTGCCAGCAGCGACGGTACAGGGAAGACTGAAGCTTTCTTT. This gives the protein CASSDGTGKTEAFF.

V is TRBV7-2 and J is TRBJ2-3; 14 nucleotides line up with TRBD2. The CDR3 length is 17 residues. Germline CDR1 is SGHTA and CDR2 is FQGNSA. V was pared by 5 bases and J by 4 bases, with 8 bases of the junction left unmatched. CDR3 protein: CASSPGLAGARADTQYF. The CDR3 coding sequence is TGTGCCAGCAGCCCGGGACTAGCGGGAGCTAGGGCAGATACGCAGTATTTT.

A few counts support this clone. The chain combines TRBV7-3 with TRBJ2-2; TRBD2 matches 14 bases. The CDR3 consists of 19 residues. The germline gives CDR1 SGHTA, CDR2 FQGTGA. J lost 6 bases, V lost 1 base, and 10 bases had no gene match. CDR3 region: CASSLMAETSGRAPGELFF. CDR3 bases: TGTGCCAGCAGCTTAATGGCGGAGACTAGCGGGAGGGCCCCCGGGGAGCTGTTTTTT.

This rearrangement joins TRBV12-5 to TRBJ2-1; 13 nucleotides align to TRBD2. The V and J ends lost 0 bases and 0 bases, in that order; junction bases with no gene match: 11. CDR1 is LGHNT and CDR2 is FRNRAP in the germline V gene. The CDR3 sequence is 21 residues long. As DNA, the CDR3 is TGTGCTAGTGGTTTGGTGCCACTAGCGGGAGGGACACTCGCCTCCTACAATGAGCAGTTCTTC. It codes for CASGLVPLAGGTLASYNEQFF.

The V call is TRBV7-6, the J call TRBJ2-1; TRBD2 agrees at 10 bases. With V trimmed by 5 bases and J by 3 bases, 10 bases remained unmatched. The CDR3 has 17 residues. CDR1 and CDR2 from the germline V gene are SGHVS and FNYEAQ. CDR3 bases: TGTGCCAGCAGCCCAGGTTTAGCGGGAGGTTACTACAATGAGCAGTTCTTC. As protein: CASSPGLAGGYYNEQFF.

The chain employs TRBV15 and TRBJ2-1; tentative D call: TRBD1 (5 bases). Trimming took 2 bases from V and 10 from J, leaving 9 bases between them. CDR3 size: 12 residues. The germline V gene encodes CDR1 LNHNV and CDR2 YYDKDF (reference sequence). The CDR3 region is CATSRWGYEQFF. In nucleotides, the CDR3 is TGTGCCACCAGCAGATGGGGCTACGAGCAGTTCTTC.

This chain connects TRBV5-1 to TRBJ2-2; 7 positions match TRBD2. V gave up 4 bases and J gave up 5 bases; unmatched junction bases: 8. Per the germline V gene, CDR1 is SGHRS and CDR2 is YFSETQ. The CDR3 loop spans 15 amino acids. The CDR3: CASSLLGGGTGELFF. CDR3 nucleotides: TGCGCCAGCAGCCTACTCGGGGGAGGGACCGGGGAGCTGTTTTTT.

The chain is built from TRBV7-9 and TRBJ2-7; tentative D call: TRBD1 (5 bases). CDR1 is SEHNR and CDR2 is FQNEAQ in the germline V gene (reference sequence). V was pared by 5 bases and J by 5 bases, with 22 bases between. This CDR3 has 16 residues. CDR3 sequence: CASSPSQDTLFHEQYF. CDR3 coding DNA: TGTGCCAGCAGCCCTAGTCAGGACACACTTTTTCACGAGCAGTACTTC.

This chain joins TRBV5-1 and TRBJ2-5; 8 positions match TRBD1. CDR1 and CDR2 from the germline V gene are SGHRS and YFSETQ. Trimming cost V 4 bases and J 2 bases; bases outside gene matches: 7. The CDR3 is 15 residues long. CDR3: CASSPPTGGQETQYF. CDR3 sequence (DNA): TGCGCCAGCAGCCCCCCCACAGGGGGTCAAGAGACCCAGTACTTC.

This clone was picked up a small number of times. The CDR3 nucleotides read TGTGCCAGCAGTTTAGGGTCACGAGGGGGATCTGGAAACACCATATATTTT. Amino acid sequence: CASSLGSRGGSGNTIYF. This chain links TRBV28 with TRBJ1-3; D is possibly TRBD1 (6 bases). This CDR3 is built from 17 residues. Germline V gene sequence: CDR1 MDHEN, CDR2 SYDVKM. The V end lost 2 bases, the J end lost 1 base, and 15 bases lay between the germline ends.

The genes are TRBV2 and TRBJ2-3, with 9 bases fitting TRBD2. The trim removed 2 bases at V and 1 base at J, leaving 4 bases unmatched. The CDR3 runs 16 residues. Germline CDR1 SNHLY, CDR2 FYNNEI. CDR3 nucleotide sequence: TGTGCCAGCAGTGAATCTCTAGCGGGGCGCACAGATACGCAGTATTTT. Translating gives CASSESLAGRTDTQYF.

V gene TRBV9 combines with J gene TRBJ2-3; 7 bases fit TRBD2. The germline V gene encodes CDR1 SGDLS and CDR2 YYNGEE. The CDR3 length is 17 residues. V gave up 4 bases and J gave up 2 bases; unmatched junction bases: 13. CDR3 nucleotide sequence: TGTGCCAGCAGCAGGGGAGGGGCGGGACTTTCCACAGATACGCAGTATTTT. This gives the protein CASSRGGAGLSTDTQYF.

This chain connects TRBV7-9 to TRBJ1-1; D is perhaps TRBD1 (6 bases). The CDR3 consists of 15 residues. V was clipped by 5 bases and J by 1 base, with 14 bases between them. Per germline, CDR1 SEHNR and CDR2 FQNEAQ (reference sequence). CDR3 in DNA: TGTGCCAGCAGCGAAGACAGGTCTGGGAACACTGAAGCTTTCTTT. Its protein is CASSEDRSGNTEAFF.

This rearrangement joins TRBV7-6 to TRBJ2-7; 9 bases align to TRBD2. The length of the CDR3 is 17 residues. CDR1 and CDR2 (germline): SGHVS, FNYEAQ. V was clipped by 1 base and J by 5 bases; unmatched bases: 12. CDR3 coding DNA: TGTGCCAGCAGCTTAGGGGGTAGCGGGAGTCGTGTAGACGAGCAGTACTTC. Encoded protein: CASSLGGSGSRVDEQYF.

The gene calls are TRBV4-1 and TRBJ2-7, with D maybe TRBD2 (5 bases). Trimming took off 0 bases at V and 6 bases at J, with 15 bases between the two ends. CDR3 length equals 15 residues. Germline values: CDR1 MGHRA, CDR2 YSYEKL. The CDR3 here is CASSQDSLEGREQYF. CDR3 sequence (DNA): TGCGCCAGCAGCCAAGATTCACTAGAAGGGCGCGAGCAGTACTTC.

The chain links TRBV27 to TRBJ2-3; 11 nucleotides align to TRBD2. V lost 3 bases and J lost 4; bases outside the gene matches: 0. Germline-derived CDR1 and CDR2 are MNHEY and SMNVEV (reference sequence). This CDR3 is built from 14 residues. CDR3 sequence: CASSFSGRADTQYF. The DNA of the CDR3 is TGTGCCAGCAGTTTTAGCGGGAGGGCAGATACGCAGTATTTT.

The chain recombines TRBV11-3 with TRBJ2-1, with 10 positions matching TRBD1. The CDR3 is made up of 16 amino acids. Trimming at V came to 1 base and at J to 6 bases, leaving 6 bases not matched to a gene. From germline, CDR1 is SGHNT and CDR2 YENEEA. In DNA, the CDR3 is TGTGCCAGCAGCTTAGTGGGACAGGGGTTTTCCAATGAGCAGTTCTTC. The encoded protein is CASSLVGQGFSNEQFF.